This T cell receptor beta chain was profiled in a study of shared clonotypes between healthy human individuals. The CDR3 contains 14 residues. Germline values: CDR1 MDHEN, CDR2 SYDVKM. V lost 8 bases and J lost 0, with 13 bases in between. Study-wide findings and caveats: Non-shared clonotypes showed lower generation probabilities than clonotypes common to all four donors.

Concerning this clone: Its antigen is currently unknown.

Tens of thousands of T cell genomes (about 0.2 ug DNA) went into each sorted-subset replicate. Sequencing used immunoSEQ multiplex PCR; TCRdb keeps in-frame clones, though not all of them. The sample holds approximately 640,000 clones, less than 95% seen once. CD8 memory cells included CD45RO+ cells plus CCR7-negative CD45RA+ TemRA cells. The chain has TRBV28 and TRBJ1-1; D is ambiguous. The sample was memory CD8+ T cells from PBMCs. Specified subset: CD45RO+ cells pooled with CCR7-negative TemRA cells. The clonotype comes from a man younger than 30 in good health. Some clones in this sample may be carry-over from other donors' samples. The DNA of the CDR3 is TGTGCCAGCCAGCGAGCTGGGGTGAACACTGAAGCTTTCTTT. Encoded protein: CASQRAGVNTEAFF.